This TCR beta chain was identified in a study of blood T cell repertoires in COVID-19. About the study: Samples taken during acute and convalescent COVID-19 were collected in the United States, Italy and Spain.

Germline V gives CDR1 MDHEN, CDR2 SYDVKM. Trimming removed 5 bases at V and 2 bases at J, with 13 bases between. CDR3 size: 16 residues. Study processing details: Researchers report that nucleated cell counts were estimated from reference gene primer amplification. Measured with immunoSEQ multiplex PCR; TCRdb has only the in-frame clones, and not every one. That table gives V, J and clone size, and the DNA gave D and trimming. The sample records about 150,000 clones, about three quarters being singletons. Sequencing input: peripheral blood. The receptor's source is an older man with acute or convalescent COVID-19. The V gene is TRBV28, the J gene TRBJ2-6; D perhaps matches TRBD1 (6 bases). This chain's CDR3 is CASSGQSLPGANVLTF. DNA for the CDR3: TGTGCCAGCAGTGGACAGAGTCTCCCTGGGGCCAACGTCCTGACTTTC. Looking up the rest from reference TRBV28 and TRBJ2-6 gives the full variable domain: DVKVTQSSRYLVKRTGEKVFLECVQDMDHENMFWYRQDPGLGLRLIYFSYDVKMKEKGDIPEGYSVSREKKERFSLILESASTNQTSMYLCASSGQSLPGANVLTFGAGSRLTVL.